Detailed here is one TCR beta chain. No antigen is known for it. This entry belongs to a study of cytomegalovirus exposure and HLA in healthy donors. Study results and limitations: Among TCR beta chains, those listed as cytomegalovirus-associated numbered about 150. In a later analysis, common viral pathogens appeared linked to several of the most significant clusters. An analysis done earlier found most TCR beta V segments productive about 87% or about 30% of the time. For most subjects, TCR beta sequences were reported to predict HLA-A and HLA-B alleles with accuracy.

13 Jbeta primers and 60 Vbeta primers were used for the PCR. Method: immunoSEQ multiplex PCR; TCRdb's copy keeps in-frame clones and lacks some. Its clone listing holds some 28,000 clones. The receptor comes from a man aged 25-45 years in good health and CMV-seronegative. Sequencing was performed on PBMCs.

The CDR3 is CASSLLGGNTGELFF. As DNA, the CDR3 is TGTGCCAGCAGCTTACTAGGGGGGAACACCGGGGAGCTGTTTTTT. The V and J genes are TRBV7-2 and TRBJ2-2, with D possibly TRBD1 on 6 matching bases. Per germline, CDR1 SGHTA and CDR2 FQGNSA. This CDR3 spans 15 amino acids. With 2 bases removed from V and 1 base from J, the gap between germline ends came to 8 bases.